The clone carrying this T cell receptor beta chain is a singleton in its sample. Measured with immunoSEQ multiplex PCR; TCRdb has only the in-frame clones, and not every one. The sample holds approximately 200,000 clones, under 90% seen once. The germline CDR1 and CDR2 sequences are GTSNPN and SVGIG (reference sequence). This CDR3 has 14 amino acids. With 3 bases removed from V and 7 bases from J, the gap between germline ends came to 13 bases. This record belongs to a study of blood T cell repertoires in COVID-19. This clonotype was sampled from a woman of 80 years or more with COVID-19, enrolled during active disease. V is TRBV30 and J is TRBJ1-6; D is ambiguous. Sequenced input: peripheral blood. CDR3: CAWRSSTDNSPLHF. CDR3 coding DNA: TGTGCCTGGAGGTCCTCTACAGACAATTCACCCCTCCACTTT.